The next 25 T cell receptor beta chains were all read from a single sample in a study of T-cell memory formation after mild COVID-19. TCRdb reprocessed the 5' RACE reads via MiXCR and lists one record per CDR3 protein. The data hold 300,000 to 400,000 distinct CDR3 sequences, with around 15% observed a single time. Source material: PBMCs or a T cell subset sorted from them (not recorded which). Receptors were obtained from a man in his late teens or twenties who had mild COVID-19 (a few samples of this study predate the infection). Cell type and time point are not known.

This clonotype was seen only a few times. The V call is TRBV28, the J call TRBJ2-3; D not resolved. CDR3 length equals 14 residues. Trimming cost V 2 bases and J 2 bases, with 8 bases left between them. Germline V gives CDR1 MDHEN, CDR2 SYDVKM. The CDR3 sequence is CASSLVSTTDTQYF. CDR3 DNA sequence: TGTGCCAGCAGTTTAGTGAGTACCACAGATACGCAGTATTTT.

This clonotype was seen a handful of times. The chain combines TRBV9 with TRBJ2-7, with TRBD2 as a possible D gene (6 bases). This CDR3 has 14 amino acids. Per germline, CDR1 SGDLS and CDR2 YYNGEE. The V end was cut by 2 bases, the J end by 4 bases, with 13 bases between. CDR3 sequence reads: CASSVGGGFYEQYF. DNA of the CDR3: TGTGCCAGCAGCGTCGGAGGAGGGTTTTACGAGCAGTACTTC.

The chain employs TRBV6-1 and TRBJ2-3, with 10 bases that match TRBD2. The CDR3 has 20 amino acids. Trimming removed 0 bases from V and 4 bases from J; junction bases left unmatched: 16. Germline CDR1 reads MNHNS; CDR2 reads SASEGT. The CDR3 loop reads CASSEAGRELAGPRADTQYF. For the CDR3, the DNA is TGTGCCAGCAGTGAAGCAGGAAGGGAACTAGCGGGGCCACGGGCAGATACGCAGTATTTT.

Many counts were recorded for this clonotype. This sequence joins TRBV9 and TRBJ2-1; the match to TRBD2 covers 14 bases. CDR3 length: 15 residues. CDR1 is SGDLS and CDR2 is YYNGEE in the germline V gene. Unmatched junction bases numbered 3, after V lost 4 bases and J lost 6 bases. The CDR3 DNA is TGTGCCAGCAGCCCCGGGACTAGCGGGGGCAATGAGCAGTTCTTC. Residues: CASSPGTSGGNEQFF. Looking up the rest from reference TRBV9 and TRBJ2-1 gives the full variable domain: DSGVTQTPKHLITATGQRVTLRCSPRSGDLSVYWYQQSLDQGLQFLIQYYNGEERAKGNILERFSAQQFPDLHSELNLSSLELGDSALYFCASSPGTSGGNEQFFGPGTRLTVL.

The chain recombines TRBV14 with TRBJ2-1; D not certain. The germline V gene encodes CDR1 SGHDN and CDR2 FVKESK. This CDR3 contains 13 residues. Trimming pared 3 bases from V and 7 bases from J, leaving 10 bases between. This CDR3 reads CASSQPGWNEQFF. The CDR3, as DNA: TGTGCCAGCAGCCAGCCCGGGTGGAATGAGCAGTTCTTC.

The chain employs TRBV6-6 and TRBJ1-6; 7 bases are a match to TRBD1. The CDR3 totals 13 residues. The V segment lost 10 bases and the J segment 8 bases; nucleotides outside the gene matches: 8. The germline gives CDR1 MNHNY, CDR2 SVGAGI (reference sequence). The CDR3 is CATEVQGHSPLHF. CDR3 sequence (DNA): TGTGCCACCGAAGTACAGGGGCATTCACCCCTCCACTTT.

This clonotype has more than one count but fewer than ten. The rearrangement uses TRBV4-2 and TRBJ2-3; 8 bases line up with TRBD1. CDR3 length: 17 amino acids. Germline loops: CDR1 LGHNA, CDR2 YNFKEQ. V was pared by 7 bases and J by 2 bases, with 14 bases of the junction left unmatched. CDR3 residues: CASNPTPTGQDTDTQYF. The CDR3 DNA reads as TGTGCCAGCAACCCTACCCCCACGGGACAGGACACAGATACGCAGTATTTT.

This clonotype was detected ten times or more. The CDR3 DNA is TGTGCCAGCAGCTTAGCCGGCGGGGGGAGTGGCTACACCTTC. Translation: CASSLAGGGSGYTF. The genes are TRBV7-2 and TRBJ1-2; possibly TRBD1 for D (5 bases). The CDR3 has 14 amino acids. Per the germline V gene, CDR1 is SGHTA and CDR2 is FQGNSA. V dropped 0 bases and J dropped 7 bases, with 12 bases sitting between them.

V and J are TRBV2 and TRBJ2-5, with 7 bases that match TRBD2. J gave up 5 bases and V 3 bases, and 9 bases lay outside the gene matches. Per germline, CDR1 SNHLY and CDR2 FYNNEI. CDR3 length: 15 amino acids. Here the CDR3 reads CASSEELGAGETQYF. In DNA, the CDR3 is TGTGCCAGCAGTGAGGAGCTGGGAGCGGGGGAGACCCAGTACTTC.

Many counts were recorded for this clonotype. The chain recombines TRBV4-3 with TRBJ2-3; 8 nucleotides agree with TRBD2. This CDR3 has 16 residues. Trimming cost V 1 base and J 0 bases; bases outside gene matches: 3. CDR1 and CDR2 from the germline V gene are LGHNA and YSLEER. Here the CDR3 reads CASSQGAGVSTDTQYF. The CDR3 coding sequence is TGCGCCAGCAGCCAAGGAGCGGGGGTTAGCACAGATACGCAGTATTTT.

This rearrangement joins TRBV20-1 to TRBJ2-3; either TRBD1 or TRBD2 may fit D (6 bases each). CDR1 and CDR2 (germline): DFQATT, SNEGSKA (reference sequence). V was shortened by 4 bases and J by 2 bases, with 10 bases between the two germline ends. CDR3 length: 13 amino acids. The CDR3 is CSANGGSTDTQYF. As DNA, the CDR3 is TGCAGTGCTAACGGGGGCTCCACAGATACGCAGTATTTT.

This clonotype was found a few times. In nucleotides, the CDR3 is TGCGCCAGCAAGGTCGGGGATTTGAACACCGGGGAGCTGTTTTTT. It is translated as CASKVGDLNTGELFF. The J gene is TRBJ2-2, the V gene TRBV4-1; a possible D gene is TRBD2 (5 bases). Per the germline V gene, CDR1 is MGHRA and CDR2 is YSYEKL. The CDR3 loop spans 15 amino acids. Trimming took 7 bases from V and 1 from J, leaving 13 bases between them.

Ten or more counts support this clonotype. The CDR3 DNA reads TGCGCCAGCAGCCAAGAACCTACATTAGGACAGGGAAGTGTATATTCACCCCTCCACTTT. Its protein is CASSQEPTLGQGSVYSPLHF. The V call is TRBV4-1, the J call TRBJ1-6; 8 bases map to TRBD1. The germline gives CDR1 MGHRA, CDR2 YSYEKL. This CDR3 comprises 20 residues. The V segment lost 0 bases and the J segment 8 bases; nucleotides outside the gene matches: 18.

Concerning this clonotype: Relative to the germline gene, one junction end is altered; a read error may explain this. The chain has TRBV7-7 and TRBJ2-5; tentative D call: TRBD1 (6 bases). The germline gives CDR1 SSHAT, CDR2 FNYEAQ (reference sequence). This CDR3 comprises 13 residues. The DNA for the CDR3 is TGTGCTAGCAGCTTAATCTCATCGGACAGCCAGTACTTC. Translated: CASSLISSDSQYF.

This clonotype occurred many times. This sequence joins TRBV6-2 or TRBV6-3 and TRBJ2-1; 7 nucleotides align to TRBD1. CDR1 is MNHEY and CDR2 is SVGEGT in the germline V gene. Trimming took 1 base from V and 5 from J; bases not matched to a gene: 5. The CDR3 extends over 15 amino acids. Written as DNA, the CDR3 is TGTGCCAGCAGTTACTTGGGACAGAGCAACAATGAGCAGTTCTTC. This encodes CASSYLGQSNNEQFF.

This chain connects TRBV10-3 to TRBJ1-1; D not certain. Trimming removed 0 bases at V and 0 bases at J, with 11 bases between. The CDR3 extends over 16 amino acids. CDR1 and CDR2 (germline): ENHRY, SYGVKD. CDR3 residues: CAISESMSSMNTEAFF. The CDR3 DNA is TGTGCCATCAGTGAGTCGATGAGCAGCATGAACACTGAAGCTTTCTTT.

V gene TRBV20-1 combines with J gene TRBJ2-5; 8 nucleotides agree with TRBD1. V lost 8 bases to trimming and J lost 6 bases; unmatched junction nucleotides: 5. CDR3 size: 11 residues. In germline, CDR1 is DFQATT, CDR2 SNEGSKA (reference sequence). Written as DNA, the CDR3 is TGCAGTCACGGACAGGGCCAGACCCAGTACTTC. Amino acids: CSHGQGQTQYF.

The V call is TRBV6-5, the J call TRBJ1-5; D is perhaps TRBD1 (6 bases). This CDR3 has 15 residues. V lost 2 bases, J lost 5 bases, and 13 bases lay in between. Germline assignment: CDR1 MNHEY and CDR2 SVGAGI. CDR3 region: CASSYRQGPHQPQHF. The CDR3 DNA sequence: TGTGCCAGCAGTTACCGGCAGGGGCCCCATCAGCCCCAGCATTTT.

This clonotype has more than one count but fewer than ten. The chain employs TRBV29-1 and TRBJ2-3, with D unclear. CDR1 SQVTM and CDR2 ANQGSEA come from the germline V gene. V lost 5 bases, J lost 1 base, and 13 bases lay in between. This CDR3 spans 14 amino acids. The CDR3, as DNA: TGCAGCGTTACTGCGCGTCGGCGCACAGATACGCAGTATTTT. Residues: CSVTARRRTDTQYF.

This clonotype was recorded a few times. CDR3 amino acids: CSVEKWEGPHQPQHF. CDR3 in DNA: TGCAGCGTTGAAAAATGGGAGGGGCCGCATCAGCCCCAGCATTTT. The V gene is TRBV29-1, the J gene TRBJ1-5, with D perhaps TRBD1 (5 bases). This CDR3 has 15 amino acids. V was cut by 2 bases and J by 5 bases, with 16 bases left in between. The germline V gene has CDR1 SQVTM and CDR2 ANQGSEA.

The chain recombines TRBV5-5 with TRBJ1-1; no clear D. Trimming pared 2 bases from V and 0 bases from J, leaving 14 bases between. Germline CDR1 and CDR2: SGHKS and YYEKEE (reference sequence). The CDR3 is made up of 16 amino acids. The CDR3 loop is CASSFFHAGLNTEAFF. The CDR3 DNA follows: TGTGCCAGCAGCTTTTTCCATGCAGGATTGAACACTGAAGCTTTCTTT.

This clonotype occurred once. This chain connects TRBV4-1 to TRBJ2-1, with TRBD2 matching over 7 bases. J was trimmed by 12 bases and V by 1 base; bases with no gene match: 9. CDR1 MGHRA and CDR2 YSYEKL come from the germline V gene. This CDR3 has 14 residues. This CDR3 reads CASSQVGRGSGQFF. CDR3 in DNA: TGCGCCAGCAGCCAAGTGGGGCGGGGGTCTGGGCAGTTCTTC.

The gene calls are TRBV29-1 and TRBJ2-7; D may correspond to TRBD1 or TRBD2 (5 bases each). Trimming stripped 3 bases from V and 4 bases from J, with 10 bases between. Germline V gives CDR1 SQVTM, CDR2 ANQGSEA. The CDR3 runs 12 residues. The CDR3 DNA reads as TGCAGCGTTGATTCTGGGGGATACGAGCAGTACTTC. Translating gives CSVDSGGYEQYF.

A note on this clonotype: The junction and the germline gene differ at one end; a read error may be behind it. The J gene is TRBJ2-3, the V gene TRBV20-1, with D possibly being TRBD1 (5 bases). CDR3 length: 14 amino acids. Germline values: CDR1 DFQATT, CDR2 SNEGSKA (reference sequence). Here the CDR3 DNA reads TGCAGTGCTAGACCGCAGGGTGGCACAGATACGAAGTATTTT. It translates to CSARPQGGTDTKYF.

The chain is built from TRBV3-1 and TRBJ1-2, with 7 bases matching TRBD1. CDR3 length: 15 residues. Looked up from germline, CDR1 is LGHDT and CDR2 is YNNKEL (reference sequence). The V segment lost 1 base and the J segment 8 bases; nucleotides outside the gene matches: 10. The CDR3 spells CASSQGGQGGGGYTF. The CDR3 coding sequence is TGTGCCAGCAGCCAAGGAGGTCAAGGGGGCGGCGGCTACACCTTC.